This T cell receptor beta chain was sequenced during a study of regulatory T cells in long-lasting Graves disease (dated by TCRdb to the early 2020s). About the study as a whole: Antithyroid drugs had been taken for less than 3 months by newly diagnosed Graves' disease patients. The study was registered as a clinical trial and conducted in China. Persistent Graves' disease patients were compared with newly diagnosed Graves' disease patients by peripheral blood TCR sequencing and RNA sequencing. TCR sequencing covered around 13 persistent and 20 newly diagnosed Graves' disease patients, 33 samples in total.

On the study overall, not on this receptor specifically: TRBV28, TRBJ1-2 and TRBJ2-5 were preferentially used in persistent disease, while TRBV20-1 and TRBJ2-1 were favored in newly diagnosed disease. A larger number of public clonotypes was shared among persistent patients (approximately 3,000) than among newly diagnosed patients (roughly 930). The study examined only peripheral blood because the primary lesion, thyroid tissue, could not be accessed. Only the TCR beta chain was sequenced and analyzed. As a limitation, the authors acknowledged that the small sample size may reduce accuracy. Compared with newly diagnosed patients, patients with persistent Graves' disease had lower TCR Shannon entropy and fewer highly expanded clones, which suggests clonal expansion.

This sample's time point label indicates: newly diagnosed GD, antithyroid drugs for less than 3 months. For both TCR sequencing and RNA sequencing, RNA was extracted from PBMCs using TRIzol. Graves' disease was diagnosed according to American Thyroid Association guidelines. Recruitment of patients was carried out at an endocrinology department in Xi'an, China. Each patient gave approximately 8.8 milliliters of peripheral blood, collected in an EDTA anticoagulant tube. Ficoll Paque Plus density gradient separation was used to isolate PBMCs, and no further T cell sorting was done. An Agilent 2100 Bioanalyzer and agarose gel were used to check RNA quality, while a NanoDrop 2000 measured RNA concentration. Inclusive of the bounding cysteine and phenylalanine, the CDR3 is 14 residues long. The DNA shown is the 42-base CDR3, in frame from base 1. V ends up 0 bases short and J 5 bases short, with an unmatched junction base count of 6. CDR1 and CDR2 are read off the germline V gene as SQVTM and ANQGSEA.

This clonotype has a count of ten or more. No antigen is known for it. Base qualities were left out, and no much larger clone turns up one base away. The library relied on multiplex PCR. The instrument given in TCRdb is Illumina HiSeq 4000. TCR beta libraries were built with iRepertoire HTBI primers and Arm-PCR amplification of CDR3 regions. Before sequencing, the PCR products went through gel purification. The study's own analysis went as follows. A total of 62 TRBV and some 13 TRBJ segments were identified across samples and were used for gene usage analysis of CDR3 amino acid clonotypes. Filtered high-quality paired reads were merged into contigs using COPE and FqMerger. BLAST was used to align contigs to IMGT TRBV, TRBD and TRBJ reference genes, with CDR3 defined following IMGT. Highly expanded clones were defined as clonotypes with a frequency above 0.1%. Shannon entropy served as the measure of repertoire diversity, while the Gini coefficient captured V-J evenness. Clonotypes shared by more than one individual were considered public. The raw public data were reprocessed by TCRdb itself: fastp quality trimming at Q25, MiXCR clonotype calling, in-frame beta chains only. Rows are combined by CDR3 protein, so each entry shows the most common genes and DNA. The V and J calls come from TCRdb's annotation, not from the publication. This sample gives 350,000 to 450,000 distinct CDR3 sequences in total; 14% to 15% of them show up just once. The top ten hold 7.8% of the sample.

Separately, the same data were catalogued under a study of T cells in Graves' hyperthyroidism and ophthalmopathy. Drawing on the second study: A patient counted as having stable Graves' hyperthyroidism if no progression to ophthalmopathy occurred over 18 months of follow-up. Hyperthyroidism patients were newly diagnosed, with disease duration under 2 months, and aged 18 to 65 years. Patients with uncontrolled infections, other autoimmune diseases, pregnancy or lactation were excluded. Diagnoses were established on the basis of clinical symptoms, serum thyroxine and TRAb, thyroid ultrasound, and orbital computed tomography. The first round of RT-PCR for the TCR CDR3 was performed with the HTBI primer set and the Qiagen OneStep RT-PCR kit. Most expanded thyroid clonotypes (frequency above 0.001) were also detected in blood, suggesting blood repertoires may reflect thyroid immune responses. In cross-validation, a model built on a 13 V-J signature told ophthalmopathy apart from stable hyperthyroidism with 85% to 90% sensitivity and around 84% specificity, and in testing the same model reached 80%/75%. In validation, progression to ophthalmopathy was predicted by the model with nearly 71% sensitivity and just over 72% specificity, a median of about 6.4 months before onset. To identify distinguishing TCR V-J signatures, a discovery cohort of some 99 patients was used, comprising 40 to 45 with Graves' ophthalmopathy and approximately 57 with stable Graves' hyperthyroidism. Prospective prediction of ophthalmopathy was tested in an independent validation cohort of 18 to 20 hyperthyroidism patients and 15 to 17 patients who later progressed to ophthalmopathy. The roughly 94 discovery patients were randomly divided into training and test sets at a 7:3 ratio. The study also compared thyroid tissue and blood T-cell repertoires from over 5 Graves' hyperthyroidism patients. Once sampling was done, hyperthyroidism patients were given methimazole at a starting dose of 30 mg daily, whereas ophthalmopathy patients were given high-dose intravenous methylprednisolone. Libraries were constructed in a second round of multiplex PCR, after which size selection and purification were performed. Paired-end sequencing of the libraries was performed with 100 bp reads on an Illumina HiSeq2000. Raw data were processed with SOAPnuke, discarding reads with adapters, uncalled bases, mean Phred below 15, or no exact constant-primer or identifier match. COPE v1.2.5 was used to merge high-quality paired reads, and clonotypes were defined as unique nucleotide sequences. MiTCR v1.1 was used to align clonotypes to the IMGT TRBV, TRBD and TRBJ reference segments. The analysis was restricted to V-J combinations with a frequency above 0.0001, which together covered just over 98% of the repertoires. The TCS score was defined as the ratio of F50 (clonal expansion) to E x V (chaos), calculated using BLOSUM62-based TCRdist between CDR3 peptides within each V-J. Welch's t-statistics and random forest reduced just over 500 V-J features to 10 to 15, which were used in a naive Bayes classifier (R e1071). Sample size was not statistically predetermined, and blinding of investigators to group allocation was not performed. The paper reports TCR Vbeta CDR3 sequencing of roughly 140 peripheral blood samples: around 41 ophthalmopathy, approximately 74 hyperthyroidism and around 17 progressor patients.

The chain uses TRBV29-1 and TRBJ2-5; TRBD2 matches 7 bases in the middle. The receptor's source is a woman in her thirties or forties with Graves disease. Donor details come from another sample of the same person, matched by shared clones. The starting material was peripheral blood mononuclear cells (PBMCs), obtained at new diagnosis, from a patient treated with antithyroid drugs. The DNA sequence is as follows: TGCAGCGTTGAAGACAAGGGGCGGGGGGAGACCCAGTACTTC. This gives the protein CSVEDKGRGETQYF.